This T cell receptor (beta chain) is drawn from a study of identical twins. MiXCR, applied by TCRdb to the 5' RACE reads, yields one record per CDR3 protein. The profile shows a few hundred thousand distinct CDR3 sequences, around an eighth of them singletons. The CDR3 sequence is 16 residues long. V was pared by 0 bases and J by 0 bases, with 12 bases between. CDR1 is SGDLS, CDR2 YYNGEE, per germline. All of the donors were Caucasians in good health. Separately, the same data were catalogued under a study of yellow fever vaccine responses in identical twins.

This clonotype originated in a woman aged 18-29 years in good health. The sample was CD4+ T cells sorted from blood. This chain uses TRBV9 with TRBJ1-2; D call uncertain. This chain's CDR3 is CASSVDPGKANYGYTF. The CDR3 DNA follows: TGTGCCAGCAGCGTAGACCCGGGGAAAGCTAACTATGGCTACACCTTC.